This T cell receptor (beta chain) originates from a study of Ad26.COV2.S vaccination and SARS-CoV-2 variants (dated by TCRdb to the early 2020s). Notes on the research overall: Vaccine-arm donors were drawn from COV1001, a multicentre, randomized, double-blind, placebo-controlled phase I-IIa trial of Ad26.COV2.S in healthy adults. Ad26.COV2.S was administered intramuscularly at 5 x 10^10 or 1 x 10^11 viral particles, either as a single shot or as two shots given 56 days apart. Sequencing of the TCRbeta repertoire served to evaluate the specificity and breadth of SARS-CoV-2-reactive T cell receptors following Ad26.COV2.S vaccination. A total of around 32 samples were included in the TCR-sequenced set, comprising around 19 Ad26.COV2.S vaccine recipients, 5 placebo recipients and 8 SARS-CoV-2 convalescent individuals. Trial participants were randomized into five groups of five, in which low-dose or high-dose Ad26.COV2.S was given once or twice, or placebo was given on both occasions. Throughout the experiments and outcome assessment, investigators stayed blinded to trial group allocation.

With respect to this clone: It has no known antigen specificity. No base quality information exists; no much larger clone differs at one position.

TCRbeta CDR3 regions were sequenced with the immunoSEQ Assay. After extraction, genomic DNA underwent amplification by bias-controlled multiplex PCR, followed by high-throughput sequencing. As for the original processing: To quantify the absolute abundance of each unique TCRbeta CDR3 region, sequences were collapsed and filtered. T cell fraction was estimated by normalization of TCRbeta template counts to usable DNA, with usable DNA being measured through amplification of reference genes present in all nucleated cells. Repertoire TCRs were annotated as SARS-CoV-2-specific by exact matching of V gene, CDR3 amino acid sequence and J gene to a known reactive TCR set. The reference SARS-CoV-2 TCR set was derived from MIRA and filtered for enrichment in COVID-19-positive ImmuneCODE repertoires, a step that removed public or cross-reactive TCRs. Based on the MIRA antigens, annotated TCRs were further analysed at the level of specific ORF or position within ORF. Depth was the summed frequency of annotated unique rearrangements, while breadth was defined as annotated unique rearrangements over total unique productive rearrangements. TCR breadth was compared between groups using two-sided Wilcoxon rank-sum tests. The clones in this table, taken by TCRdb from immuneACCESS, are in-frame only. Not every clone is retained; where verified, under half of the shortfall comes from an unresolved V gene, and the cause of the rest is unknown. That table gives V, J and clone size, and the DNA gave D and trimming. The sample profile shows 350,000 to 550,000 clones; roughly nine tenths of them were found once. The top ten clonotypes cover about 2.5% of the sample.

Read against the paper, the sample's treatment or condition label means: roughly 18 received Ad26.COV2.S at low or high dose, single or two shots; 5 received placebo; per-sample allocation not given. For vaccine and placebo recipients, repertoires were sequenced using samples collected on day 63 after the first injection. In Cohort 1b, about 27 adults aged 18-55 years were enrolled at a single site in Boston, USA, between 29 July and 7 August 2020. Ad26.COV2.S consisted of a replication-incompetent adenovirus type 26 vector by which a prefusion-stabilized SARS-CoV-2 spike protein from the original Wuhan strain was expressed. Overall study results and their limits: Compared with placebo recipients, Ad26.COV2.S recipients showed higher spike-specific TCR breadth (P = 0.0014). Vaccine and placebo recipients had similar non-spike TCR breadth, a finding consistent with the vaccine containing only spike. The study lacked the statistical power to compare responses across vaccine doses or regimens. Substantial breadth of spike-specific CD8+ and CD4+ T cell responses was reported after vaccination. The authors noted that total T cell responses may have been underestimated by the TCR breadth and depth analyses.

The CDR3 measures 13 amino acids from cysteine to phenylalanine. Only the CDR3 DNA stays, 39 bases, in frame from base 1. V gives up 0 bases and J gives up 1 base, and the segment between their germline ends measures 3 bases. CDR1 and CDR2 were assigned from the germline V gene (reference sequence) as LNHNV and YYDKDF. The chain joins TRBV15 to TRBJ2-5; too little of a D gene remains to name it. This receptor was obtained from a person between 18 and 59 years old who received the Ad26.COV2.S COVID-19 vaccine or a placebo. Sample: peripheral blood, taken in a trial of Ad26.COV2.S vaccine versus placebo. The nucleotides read TGTGCCACCAGCAGAGACGCCCAAGAGACCCAGTACTTC. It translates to CATSRDAQETQYF.